Listed below are T cell receptor beta chains from one sample, sequenced in a study of cytomegalovirus exposure and HLA in healthy donors. Assay: immunoSEQ multiplex PCR; the TCRdb copy retains only in-frame clones and omits some. The sample has 100,000 to 150,000 clones; about 80% are singletons. The sequencing input was PBMCs. These receptor sequences come from a woman between 50 and 59 years old in good health and CMV-seronegative. The CDR3 runs from the conserved cysteine through the conserved F or W. Size tells how often a clone was seen (once, few, many) or the class of an expanded clone, and some rows leave it out.

abundance | j_gene | v_gene | CDR3aa
NA | TRBJ2-2 | TRBV6-6 | CASSYRGEGTGELFF
once | TRBJ2-1 | TRBV7-7 | CASSLGGASGRSEQFF
once | TRBJ2-3 | TRBV30 | CAWVLGTSTDTQYF
NA | TRBJ2-3 | TRBV4-3 | CASSPDGTAGGSDTQYF
NA | TRBJ2-3 | TRBV2 | CASSKRAGGVLGTDTQYF
NA | TRBJ1-1 | TRBV14 | CASSQSQGYIEAFF
NA | TRBJ2-1 | TRBV19 | CASSIGTSGNNEQFF
NA | TRBJ2-5 | TRBV7-9 | CASSPLNDRWETQYF
NA | TRBJ2-5 | TRBV27 | CASSPLLTGVETQYF
NA | TRBJ2-2 | TRBV9 | CASSATLTGSGELFF